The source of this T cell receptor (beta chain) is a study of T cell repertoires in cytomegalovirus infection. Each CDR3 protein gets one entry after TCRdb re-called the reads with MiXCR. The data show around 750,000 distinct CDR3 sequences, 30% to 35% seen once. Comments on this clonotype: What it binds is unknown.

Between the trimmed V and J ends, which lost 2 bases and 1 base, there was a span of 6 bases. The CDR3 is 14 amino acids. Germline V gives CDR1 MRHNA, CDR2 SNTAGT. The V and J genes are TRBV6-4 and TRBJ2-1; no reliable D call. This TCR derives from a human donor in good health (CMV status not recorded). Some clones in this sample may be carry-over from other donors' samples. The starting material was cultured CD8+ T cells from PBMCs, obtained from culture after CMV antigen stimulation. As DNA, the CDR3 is TGTGCCAGCAGTGACAGGGCATCCTACAATGAGCAGTTCTTC. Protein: CASSDRASYNEQFF.